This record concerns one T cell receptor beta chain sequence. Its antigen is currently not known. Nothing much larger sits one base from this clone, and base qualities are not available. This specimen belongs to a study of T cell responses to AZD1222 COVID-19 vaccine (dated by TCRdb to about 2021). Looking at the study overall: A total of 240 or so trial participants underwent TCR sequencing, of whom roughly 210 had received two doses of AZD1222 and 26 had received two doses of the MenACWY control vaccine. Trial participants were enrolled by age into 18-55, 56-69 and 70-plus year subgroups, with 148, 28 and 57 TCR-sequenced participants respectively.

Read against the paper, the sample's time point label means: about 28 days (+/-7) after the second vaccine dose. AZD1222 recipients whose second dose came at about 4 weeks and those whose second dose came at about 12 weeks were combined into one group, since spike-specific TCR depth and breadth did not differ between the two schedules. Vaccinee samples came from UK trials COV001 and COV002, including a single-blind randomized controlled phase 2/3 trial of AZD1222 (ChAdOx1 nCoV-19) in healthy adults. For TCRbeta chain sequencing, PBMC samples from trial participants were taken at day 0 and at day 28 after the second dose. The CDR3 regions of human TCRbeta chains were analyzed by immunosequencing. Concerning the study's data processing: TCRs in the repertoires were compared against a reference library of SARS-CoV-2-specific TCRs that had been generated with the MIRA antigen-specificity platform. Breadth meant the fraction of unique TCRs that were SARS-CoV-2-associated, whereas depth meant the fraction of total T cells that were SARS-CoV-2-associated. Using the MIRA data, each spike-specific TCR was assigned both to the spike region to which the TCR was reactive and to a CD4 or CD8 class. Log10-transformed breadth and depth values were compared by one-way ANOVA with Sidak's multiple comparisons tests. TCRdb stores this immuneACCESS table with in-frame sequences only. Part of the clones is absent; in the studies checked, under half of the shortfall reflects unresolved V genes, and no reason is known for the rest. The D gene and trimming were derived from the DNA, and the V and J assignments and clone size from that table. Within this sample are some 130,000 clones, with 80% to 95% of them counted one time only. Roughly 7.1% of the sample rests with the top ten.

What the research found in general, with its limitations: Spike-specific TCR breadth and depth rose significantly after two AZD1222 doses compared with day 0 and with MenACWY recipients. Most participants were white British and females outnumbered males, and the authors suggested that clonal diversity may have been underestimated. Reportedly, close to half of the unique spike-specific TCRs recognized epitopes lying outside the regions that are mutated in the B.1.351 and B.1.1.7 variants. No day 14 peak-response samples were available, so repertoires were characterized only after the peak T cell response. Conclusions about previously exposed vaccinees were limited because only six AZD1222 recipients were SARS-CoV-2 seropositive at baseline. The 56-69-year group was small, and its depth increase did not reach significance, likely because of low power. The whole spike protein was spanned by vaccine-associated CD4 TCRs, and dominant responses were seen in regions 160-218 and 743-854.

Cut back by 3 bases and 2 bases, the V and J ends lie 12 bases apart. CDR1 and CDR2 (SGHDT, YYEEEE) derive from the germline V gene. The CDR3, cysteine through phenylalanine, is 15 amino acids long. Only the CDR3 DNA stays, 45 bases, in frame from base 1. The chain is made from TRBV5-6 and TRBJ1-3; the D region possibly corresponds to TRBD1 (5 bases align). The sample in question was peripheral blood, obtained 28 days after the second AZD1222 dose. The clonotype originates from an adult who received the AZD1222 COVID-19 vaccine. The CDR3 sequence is CASSSPGSAGNTIYF. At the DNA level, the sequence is TGTGCCAGCAGCTCCCCAGGGTCCGCTGGAAACACCATATATTTT.